This entry lists 15 T cell receptor beta chains sequenced from one sample in a study of cytomegalovirus exposure and HLA in healthy donors. The PCR was carried out with 60 Vbeta primers and 13 Jbeta primers. Profiled with immunoSEQ multiplex PCR; TCRdb holds only in-frame clones, not every one. The data show some 150,000 clones, about 79% seen once. Material: PBMCs. Receptors were obtained from a woman between 45 and 60 years old in good health and CMV-seronegative.

The chain has TRBV4-2 and TRBJ2-3, with D perhaps matching TRBD2 (6 bases). Germline V gene sequence: CDR1 LGHNA, CDR2 YNFKEQ. The V end was cut by 0 bases, the J end by 0 bases, with 10 bases between. The CDR3 length is 16 residues. The CDR3 protein is CASSQDSGSSTDTQYF. The DNA of the CDR3 is TGTGCCAGCAGCCAAGACAGCGGGTCTAGCACAGATACGCAGTATTTT.

V and J are TRBV25-1 and TRBJ1-4; possibly TRBD1 for D (5 bases). The germline V gene has CDR1 MGHDK and CDR2 SYGVNS. Trimming removed 3 bases at V and 12 bases at J, with 20 bases between. There are 15 residues in the CDR3. The CDR3 spells CASSDLTWTGEELFF. The CDR3 region has the DNA TGTGCCAGCAGTGATCTAACCTGGACGGGGGAGGAACTGTTTTTT.

This rearrangement joins TRBV30 to TRBJ2-2; 12 positions match TRBD1. Trimming at V came to 4 bases and at J to 6 bases, leaving 6 bases not matched to a gene. Germline-derived CDR1 and CDR2 are GTSNPN and SVGIG (reference sequence). CDR3 length: 15 residues. CDR3 residues: CAWNSGTGGPGELFF. The CDR3 DNA sequence: TGTGCCTGGAATTCAGGGACAGGGGGCCCCGGGGAGCTGTTTTTT. The full variable domain, completed using reference TRBV30 and TRBJ2-2, is SQTIHQWPATLVQPVGSPLSLECTVEGTSNPNLYWYRQAAGRGLQLLFYSVGIGQISSEVPQNLSASRPQDRQFILSSKKLLLSDSGFYLCAWNSGTGGPGELFFGEGSRLTVL.

The rearrangement links TRBV5-1 to TRBJ2-2; maybe TRBD2 (7 bases). Trimming took off 4 bases at V and 2 bases at J, with 18 bases between the two ends. Germline-derived CDR1 and CDR2 are SGHRS and YFSETQ. The CDR3 length is 17 residues. The CDR3 DNA follows: TGCGCCAGCAGCGCAACCTCGGGGGGCCTAAACACCGGGGAGCTGTTTTTT. Translation gives CASSATSGGLNTGELFF.

The rearrangement uses TRBV30 and TRBJ2-5, with TRBD1 matching over 7 bases. The end of the DNA aligns better with TRBJ2-7, so the J call may be wrong. The germline V gene encodes CDR1 GTSNPN and CDR2 SVGIG (reference sequence). This CDR3 region has 11 residues. CDR3 protein: CAWSGQAEQYF. The CDR3 DNA sequence: TGTGCCTGGAGCGGACAGGCCGAGCAGTACTTC.

This chain connects TRBV14 to TRBJ2-3; possible D gene TRBD1, 5 bases. With 4 bases removed from V and 6 bases from J, the gap between germline ends came to 17 bases. Germline V gene data show CDR1 as SGHDN and CDR2 as FVKESK. The CDR3 loop spans 15 amino acids. The CDR3 DNA reads as TGTGCCAGCAGCCTGGGGCCGCTCAATCAGGATACGCAGTATTTT. Amino acids: CASSLGPLNQDTQYF.

This chain links TRBV7-7 with TRBJ2-1; D possibly corresponds to TRBD2 (5 bases). V was clipped by 1 base and J by 8 bases, with 15 bases between them. The germline V gene encodes CDR1 SSHAT and CDR2 FNYEAQ (reference sequence). The CDR3 is 15 amino acids. CDR3 loop: CASSLGVRALDEQFF. The DNA for the CDR3 is TGTGCCAGCAGCTTAGGGGTGAGGGCTTTGGATGAGCAGTTCTTC.

This clone turned up a few times. The CDR3 DNA follows: TGCGCCAGCAGCCAAGATCATGGGACAGGGGGTGAAGAGCAGTACTTC. It translates to CASSQDHGTGGEEQYF. The chain combines TRBV4-1 with TRBJ2-7; 11 bases fit TRBD1. Germline V gene lookup returns CDR1 MGHRA and CDR2 YSYEKL. The CDR3 has 16 amino acids. J gave up 7 bases and V 0 bases, and 8 bases lay outside the gene matches.

This rearrangement joins TRBV5-6 to TRBJ2-3; 7 bases map to TRBD1. Germline trimming cut 2 bases from V and 9 bases from J; bases unmatched to any gene: 9. Germline V CDR1 and CDR2: SGHDT, YYEEEE. The CDR3 sequence is 14 residues long. CDR3 bases: TGTGCCAGCAGCTTCGGTCCCCGGGGACAGACGCAGTATTTT. Protein sequence: CASSFGPRGQTQYF.

The V and J genes are TRBV2 and TRBJ2-5; TRBD1 is a possible D gene (6 bases). Per the germline V gene, CDR1 is SNHLY and CDR2 is FYNNEI. The germline V and J ends were trimmed by 6 bases and 1 base, with 15 bases remaining between them. This CDR3 comprises 15 residues. CDR3 protein: CASRKQGRAQETQYF. As DNA, the CDR3 is TGTGCCAGCAGGAAACAGGGAAGAGCCCAAGAGACCCAGTACTTC.

The rearrangement uses TRBV28 and TRBJ1-6; D is possibly TRBD1 (6 bases). CDR1 and CDR2 from the germline V gene are MDHEN and SYDVKM. CDR3 size: 15 residues. V was pared by 4 bases and J by 4 bases, with 11 bases between. The CDR3 coding sequence is TGTGCCAGCAGTTCAGGGGCCCCGTATAATTCACCCCTCCACTTT. Translated: CASSSGAPYNSPLHF.

DNA for the CDR3: TGTGCCAGCAGTGAAAACAGGGTTTACGAGCAGTACTTC. Amino acids: CASSENRVYEQYF. J is TRBJ2-5 and V is TRBV2; weak D call: TRBD1 (6 bases). The J call may be wrong; the DNA end is better matched by TRBJ2-7. Germline V gives CDR1 SNHLY, CDR2 FYNNEI. This CDR3 is built from 13 residues.

This chain connects TRBV30 to TRBJ1-2; D is possibly TRBD1 (6 bases). Trimming stripped 1 base from V and 7 bases from J, with 13 bases between. The CDR3 loop spans 13 amino acids. The germline gives CDR1 GTSNPN, CDR2 SVGIG (reference sequence). The CDR3 DNA is TGTGCCTGGAGTGCGATGACAGGAGGTGGCTACACCTTC. Residues: CAWSAMTGGGYTF.

This chain connects TRBV19 to TRBJ1-1; D is possibly TRBD1 (6 bases). The V end lost 8 bases, the J end lost 2 bases, and 18 bases lay between the germline ends. Looked up from germline, CDR1 is LNHDA and CDR2 is SQIVND (reference sequence). The CDR3 is 15 amino acids. The CDR3 protein is CASEKNYRVNTEAFF. CDR3 nucleotides: TGTGCCAGTGAGAAAAATTACAGGGTTAACACTGAAGCTTTCTTT.

This clone came up a few times. The junction and the germline gene differ at one end; a read error may be behind it. The V call is TRBV30, the J call TRBJ1-2; possibly TRBD1 for D (5 bases). The length of the CDR3 is 13 residues. Germline lookup yields CDR1 GTSNPN and CDR2 SVGIG (reference sequence). The CDR3 is CAWSVKGPGEISF. The CDR3 bases are TGTGCCTGGAGTGTTAAGGGGCCGGGGGAAATTTCCTTC. The full variable domain, in which reference TRBV30 and TRBJ1-2 provide the parts outside the CDR3, is SQTIHQWPATLVQPVGSPLSLECTVEGTSNPNLYWYRQAAGRGLQLLFYSVGIGQISSEVPQNLSASRPQDRQFILSSKKLLLSDSGFYLCAWSVKGPGEISFGSGTRLTVV.